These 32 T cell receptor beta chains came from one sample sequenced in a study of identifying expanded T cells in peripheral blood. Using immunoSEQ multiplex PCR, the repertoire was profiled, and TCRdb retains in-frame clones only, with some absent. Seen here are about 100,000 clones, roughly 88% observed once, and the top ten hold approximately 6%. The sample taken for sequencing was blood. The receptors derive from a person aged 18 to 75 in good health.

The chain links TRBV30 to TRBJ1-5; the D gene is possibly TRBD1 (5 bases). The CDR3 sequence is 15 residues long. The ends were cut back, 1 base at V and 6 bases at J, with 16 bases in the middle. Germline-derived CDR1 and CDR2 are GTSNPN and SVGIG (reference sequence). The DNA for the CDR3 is TGTGCCTGGAGTGACGGGGGGGGACCTAGTCAGCCCCAGCATTTT. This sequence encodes CAWSDGGGPSQPQHF. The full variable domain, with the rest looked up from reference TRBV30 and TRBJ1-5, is SQTIHQWPATLVQPVGSPLSLECTVEGTSNPNLYWYRQAAGRGLQLLFYSVGIGQISSEVPQNLSASRPQDRQFILSSKKLLLSDSGFYLCAWSDGGGPSQPQHFGDGTRLSIL.

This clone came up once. The CDR3 nucleotides read TGTGCCAGCAGCCAAGATTTCCAGGCGAACTATGGCTACACCTTC. Translated: CASSQDFQANYGYTF. The V gene is TRBV4-2, the J gene TRBJ1-2; D is undetermined. The germline gives CDR1 LGHNA, CDR2 YNFKEQ. V shed 0 bases and J shed 2 bases, with 10 bases lying between them. The CDR3 sequence is 15 residues long.

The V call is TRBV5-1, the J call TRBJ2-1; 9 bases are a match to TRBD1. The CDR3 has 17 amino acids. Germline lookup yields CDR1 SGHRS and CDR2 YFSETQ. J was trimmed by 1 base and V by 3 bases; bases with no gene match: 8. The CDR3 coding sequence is TGCGCCAGCAGCTCCGGGACAGGGAAAATGTCCTACAATGAGCAGTTCTTC. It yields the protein CASSSGTGKMSYNEQFF.

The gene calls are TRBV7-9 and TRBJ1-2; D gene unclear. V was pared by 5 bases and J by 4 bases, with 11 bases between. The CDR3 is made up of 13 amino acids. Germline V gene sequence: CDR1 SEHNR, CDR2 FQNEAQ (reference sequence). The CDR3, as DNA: TGTGCCAGCAGCGAAGTGGGTGCCTATGGCTACACCTTC. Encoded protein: CASSEVGAYGYTF.

For the CDR3, the DNA is TGTGCCAGCAGCCAGGGGGCGAGCACCGGGGAGCTGTTTTTT. This encodes CASSQGASTGELFF. The chain combines TRBV5-6 with TRBJ2-2; 8 bases are a match to TRBD1. Trimming took 4 bases from V and 4 from J; bases not matched to a gene: 3. CDR1 is SGHDT and CDR2 is YYEEEE in the germline V gene. This CDR3 has 14 amino acids. Drawing the rest from reference TRBV5-6 and TRBJ2-2, the complete variable domain is DAGVTQSPTHLIKTRGQQVTLRCSPKSGHDTVSWYQQALGQGPQFIFQYYEEEERQRGNFPDRFSGHQFPNYSSELNVNALLLGDSALYLCASSQGASTGELFFGEGSRLTVL.

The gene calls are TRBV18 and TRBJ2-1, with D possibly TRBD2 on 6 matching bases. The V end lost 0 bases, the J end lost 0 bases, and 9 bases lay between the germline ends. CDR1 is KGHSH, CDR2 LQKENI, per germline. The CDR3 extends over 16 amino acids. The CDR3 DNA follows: TGTGCCAGCTCACCACCGCGGGGAGGCTCCTACAATGAGCAGTTCTTC. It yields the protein CASSPPRGGSYNEQFF.

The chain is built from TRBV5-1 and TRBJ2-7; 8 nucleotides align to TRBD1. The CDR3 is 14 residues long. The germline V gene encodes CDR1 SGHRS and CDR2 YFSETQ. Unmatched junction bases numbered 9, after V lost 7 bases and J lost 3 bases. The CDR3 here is CASARTGWDYEQYF. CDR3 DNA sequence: TGCGCCAGCGCCAGGACAGGGTGGGACTACGAGCAGTACTTC.

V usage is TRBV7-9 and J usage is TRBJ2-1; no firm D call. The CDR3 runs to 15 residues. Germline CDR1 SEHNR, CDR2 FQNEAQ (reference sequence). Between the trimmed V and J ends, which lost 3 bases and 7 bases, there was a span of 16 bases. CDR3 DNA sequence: TGTGCCAGCAGCTTGTGGGATCAGCCGTGGAATGAGCAGTTCTTC. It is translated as CASSLWDQPWNEQFF.

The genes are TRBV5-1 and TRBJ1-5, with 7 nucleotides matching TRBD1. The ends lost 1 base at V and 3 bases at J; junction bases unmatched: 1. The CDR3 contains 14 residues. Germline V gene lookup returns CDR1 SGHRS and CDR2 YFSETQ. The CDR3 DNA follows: TGCGCCAGCAGCTTGACAGGGGACAATCAGCCCCAGCATTTT. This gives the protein CASSLTGDNQPQHF.

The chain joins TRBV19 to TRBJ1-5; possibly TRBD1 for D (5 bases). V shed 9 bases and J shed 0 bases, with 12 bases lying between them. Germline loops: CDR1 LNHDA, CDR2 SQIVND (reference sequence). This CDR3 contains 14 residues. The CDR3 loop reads CASWDGYSNQPQHF. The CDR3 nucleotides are TGTGCCAGCTGGGACGGTTATAGCAATCAGCCCCAGCATTTT.

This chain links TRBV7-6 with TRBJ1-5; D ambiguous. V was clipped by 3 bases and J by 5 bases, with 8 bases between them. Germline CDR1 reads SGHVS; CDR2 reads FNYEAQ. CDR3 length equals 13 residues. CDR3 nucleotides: TGTGCCAGCAGCTTTCAGTCCGATCAGCCCCAGCATTTT. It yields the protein CASSFQSDQPQHF.

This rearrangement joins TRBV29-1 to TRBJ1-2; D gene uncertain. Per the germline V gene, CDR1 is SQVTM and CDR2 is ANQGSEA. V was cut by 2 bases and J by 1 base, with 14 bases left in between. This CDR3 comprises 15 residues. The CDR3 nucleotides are TGCAGCGTTGAACTCCCGGAAAACTTTAACTATGGCTACACCTTC. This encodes CSVELPENFNYGYTF.

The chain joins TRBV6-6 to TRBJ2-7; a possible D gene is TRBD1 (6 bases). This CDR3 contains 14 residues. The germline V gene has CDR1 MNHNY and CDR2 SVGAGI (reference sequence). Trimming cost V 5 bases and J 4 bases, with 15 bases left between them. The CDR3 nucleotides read TGTGCCAGCAGTACACGGGACACCCGATACGAGCAGTACTTC. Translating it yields CASSTRDTRYEQYF.

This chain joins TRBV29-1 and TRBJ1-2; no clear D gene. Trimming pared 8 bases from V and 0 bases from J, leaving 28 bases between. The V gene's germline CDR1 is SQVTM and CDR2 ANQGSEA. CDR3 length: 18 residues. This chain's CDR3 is CSHTRTQVGWPPNYGYTF. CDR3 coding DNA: TGCAGCCATACCCGGACGCAAGTAGGTTGGCCTCCTAACTATGGCTACACCTTC.

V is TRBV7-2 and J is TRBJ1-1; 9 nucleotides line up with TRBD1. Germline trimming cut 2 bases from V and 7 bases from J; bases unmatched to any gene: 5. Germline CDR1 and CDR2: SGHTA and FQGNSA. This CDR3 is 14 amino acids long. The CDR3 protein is CASSLSPGQGEAFF. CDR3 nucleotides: TGTGCCAGCAGCTTATCTCCGGGACAGGGTGAAGCTTTCTTT.

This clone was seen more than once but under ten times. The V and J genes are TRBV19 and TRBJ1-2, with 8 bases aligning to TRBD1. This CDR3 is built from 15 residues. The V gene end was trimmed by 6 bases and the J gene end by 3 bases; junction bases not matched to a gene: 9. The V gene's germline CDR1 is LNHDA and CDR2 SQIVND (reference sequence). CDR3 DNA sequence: TGTGCCAGTAGCGAAACCGGGACAGGCCACTATGGCTACACCTTC. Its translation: CASSETGTGHYGYTF.

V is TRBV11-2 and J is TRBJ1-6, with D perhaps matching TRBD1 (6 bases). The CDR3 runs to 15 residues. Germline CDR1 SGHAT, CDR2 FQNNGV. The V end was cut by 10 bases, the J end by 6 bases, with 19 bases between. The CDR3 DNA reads TGTGCCACCTCAAGAGGGGGGATTTTTAATTCACCCCTCCACTTT. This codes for CATSRGGIFNSPLHF.

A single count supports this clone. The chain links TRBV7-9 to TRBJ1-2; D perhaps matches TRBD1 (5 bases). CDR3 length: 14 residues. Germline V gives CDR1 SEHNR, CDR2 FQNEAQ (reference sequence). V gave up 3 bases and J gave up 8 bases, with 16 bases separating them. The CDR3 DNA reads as TGTGCCAGCAGCTTGGGAGGGACTCCTATCGGCTACACCTTC. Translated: CASSLGGTPIGYTF.

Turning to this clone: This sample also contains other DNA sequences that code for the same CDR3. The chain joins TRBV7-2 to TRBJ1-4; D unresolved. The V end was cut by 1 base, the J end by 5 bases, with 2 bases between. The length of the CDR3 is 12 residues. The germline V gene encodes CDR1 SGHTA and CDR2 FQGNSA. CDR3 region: CASSLENEKLFF. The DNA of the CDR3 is TGTGCCAGCAGCTTAGAAAATGAAAAACTGTTTTTT.

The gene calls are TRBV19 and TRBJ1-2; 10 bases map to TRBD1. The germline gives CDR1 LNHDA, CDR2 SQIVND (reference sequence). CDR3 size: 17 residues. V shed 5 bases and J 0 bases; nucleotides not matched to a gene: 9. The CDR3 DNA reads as TGTGCCAGTAGTCCAAAGACAGGGGGCATAACTAACTATGGCTACACCTTC. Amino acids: CASSPKTGGITNYGYTF.

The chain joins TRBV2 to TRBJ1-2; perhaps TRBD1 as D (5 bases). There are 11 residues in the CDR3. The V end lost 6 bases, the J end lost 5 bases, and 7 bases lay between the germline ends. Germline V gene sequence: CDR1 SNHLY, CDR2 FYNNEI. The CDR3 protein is CASRGEYGYTF. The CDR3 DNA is TGTGCCAGCAGGGGGGAATATGGCTACACCTTC.

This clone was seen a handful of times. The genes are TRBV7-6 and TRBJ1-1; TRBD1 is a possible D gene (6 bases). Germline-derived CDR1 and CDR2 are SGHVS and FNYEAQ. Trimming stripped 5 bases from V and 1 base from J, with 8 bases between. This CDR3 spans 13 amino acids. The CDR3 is CASSRTENTEAFF. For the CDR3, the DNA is TGTGCCAGCAGCAGGACAGAGAACACTGAAGCTTTCTTT. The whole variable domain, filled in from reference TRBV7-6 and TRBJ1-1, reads GAGVSQSPRYKVTKRGQDVALRCDPISGHVSLYWYRQALGQGPEFLTYFNYEAQQDKSGLPNDRFSAERPEGSISTLTIQRTEQRDSAMYRCASSRTENTEAFFGQGTRLTVV.

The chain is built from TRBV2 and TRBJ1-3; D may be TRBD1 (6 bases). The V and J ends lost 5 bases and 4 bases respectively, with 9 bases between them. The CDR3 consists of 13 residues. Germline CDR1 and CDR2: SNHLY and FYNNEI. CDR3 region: CASSYGQGNTIYF. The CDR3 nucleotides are TGTGCCAGCAGTTACGGACAGGGAAACACCATATATTTT.

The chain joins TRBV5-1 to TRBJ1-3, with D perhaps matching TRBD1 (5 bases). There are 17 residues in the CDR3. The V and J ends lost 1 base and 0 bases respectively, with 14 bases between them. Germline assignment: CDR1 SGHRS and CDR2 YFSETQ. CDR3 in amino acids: CASSLSAPGGSGNTIYF. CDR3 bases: TGCGCCAGCAGCTTGTCCGCCCCCGGGGGCTCTGGAAACACCATATATTTT.

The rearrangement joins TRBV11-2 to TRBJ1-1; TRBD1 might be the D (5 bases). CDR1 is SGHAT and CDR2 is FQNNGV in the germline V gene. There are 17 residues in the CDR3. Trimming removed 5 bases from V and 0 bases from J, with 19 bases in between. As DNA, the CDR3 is TGTGCCAGCAGCGTCAGGGTTTGGAGGACCATGAACACTGAAGCTTTCTTT. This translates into CASSVRVWRTMNTEAFF.

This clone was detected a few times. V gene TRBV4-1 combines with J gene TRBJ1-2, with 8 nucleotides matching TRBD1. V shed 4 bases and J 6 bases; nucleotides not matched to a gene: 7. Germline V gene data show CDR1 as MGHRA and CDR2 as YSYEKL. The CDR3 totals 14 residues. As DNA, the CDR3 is TGCGCCAGCAGCCGTAACCAGGGGGCGGATGGCTACACCTTC. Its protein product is CASSRNQGADGYTF.

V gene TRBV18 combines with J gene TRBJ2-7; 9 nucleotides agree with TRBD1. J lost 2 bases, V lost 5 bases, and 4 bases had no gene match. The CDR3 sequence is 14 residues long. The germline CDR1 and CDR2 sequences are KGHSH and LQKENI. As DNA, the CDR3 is TGTGCCAGCTCAAGGGACAGGGTAACCTACGAGCAGTACTTC. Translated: CASSRDRVTYEQYF.

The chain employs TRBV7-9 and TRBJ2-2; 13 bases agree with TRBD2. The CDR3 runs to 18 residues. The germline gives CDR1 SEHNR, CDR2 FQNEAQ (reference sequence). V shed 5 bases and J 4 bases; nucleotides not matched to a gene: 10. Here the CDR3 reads CASSQMMTSGRPTGELFF. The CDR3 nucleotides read TGTGCCAGCAGCCAGATGATGACTAGCGGGAGGCCCACCGGGGAGCTGTTTTTT.

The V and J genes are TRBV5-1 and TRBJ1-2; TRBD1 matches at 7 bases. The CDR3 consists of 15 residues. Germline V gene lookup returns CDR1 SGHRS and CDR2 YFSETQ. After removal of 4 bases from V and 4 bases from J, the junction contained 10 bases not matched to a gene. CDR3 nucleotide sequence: TGCGCCAGCAGCACCAGACGGGGACAGCCCTATGGCTACACCTTC. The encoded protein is CASSTRRGQPYGYTF.

CDR3 bases: TGTGCCAGCTCACCACAGGGGGCGAATGGCTACACCTTC. Translating it yields CASSPQGANGYTF. The gene calls are TRBV18 and TRBJ1-2; 7 bases map to TRBD1. CDR3 size: 13 residues. Germline V lookup: CDR1 KGHSH, CDR2 LQKENI. Trimming took 1 base from V and 6 from J; bases not matched to a gene: 2.

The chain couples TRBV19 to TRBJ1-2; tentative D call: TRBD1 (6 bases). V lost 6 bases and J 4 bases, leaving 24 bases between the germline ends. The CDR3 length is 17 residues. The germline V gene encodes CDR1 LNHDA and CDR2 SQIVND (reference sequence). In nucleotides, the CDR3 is TGTGCCAGTAGGGGGGAGGGGGTTACACGAAACCTCTATGGCTACACCTTC. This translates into CASRGEGVTRNLYGYTF.

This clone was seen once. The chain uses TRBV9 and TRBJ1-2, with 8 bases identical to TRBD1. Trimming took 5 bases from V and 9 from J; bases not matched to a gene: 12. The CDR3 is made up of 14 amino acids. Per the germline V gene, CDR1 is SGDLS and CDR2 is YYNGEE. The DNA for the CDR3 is TGTGCCAGCAGAGGAACACAGGGGGGTGTAAGCTACACCTTC. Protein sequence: CASRGTQGGVSYTF.